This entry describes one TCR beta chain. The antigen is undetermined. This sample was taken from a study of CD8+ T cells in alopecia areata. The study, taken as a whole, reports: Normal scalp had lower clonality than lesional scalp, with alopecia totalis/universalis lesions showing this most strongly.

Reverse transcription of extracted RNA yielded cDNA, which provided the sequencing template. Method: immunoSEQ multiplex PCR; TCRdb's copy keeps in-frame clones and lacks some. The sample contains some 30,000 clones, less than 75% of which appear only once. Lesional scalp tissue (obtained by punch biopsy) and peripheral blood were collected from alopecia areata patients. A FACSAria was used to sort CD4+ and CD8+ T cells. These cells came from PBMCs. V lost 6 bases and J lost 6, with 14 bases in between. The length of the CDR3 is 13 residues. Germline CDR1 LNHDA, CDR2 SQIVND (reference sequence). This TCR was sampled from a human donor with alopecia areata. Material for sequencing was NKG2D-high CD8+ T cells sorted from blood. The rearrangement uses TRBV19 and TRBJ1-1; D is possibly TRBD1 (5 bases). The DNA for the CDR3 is TGTGCCAGTAGCCAGGGTATTTTGGCTGAAGCTTTCTTT. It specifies CASSQGILAEAFF.